This is a list of T cell receptor beta chains from one sample in a study of T cells in Graves' hyperthyroidism and ophthalmopathy. TCRdb itself ran the multiplex PCR reads through MiXCR, one entry per CDR3 protein. The sample gives fewer than 650,000 distinct CDR3 sequences, around 14% of which show up once; more than 4.5% is in the top ten. Sequenced sample: blood. These receptors all stem from a woman aged 25 to 39 with Graves' hyperthyroidism that later progressed to Graves' ophthalmopathy. The CDR3 runs from the conserved cysteine through the conserved F or W. The order of the fields is D gene, clone size, J gene, V gene, CDR3 length, CDR3 protein, CDR3 DNA. The D gene is left open where the match is weak. For some rows the clone size is stated as once, few or many, or as a class when expanded; others skip it.

TRBD1,-,TRBJ1-3,TRBV19,15,CASSPPPTGRNTIYF,TGTGCCAGTAGTCCCCCGCCGACAGGGCGAAACACCATATATTTT
-,few,TRBJ2-3,TRBV19,15,CASSSGPLRTDTQYF,TGTGCCAGTAGTAGCGGACCGCTACGCACAGATACGCAGTATTTT
TRBD2,many,TRBJ2-7,TRBV19,14,CASSIRTSEYEQYF,TGTGCCAGTAGTATCAGAACTAGCGAGTACGAGCAGTACTTC
-,many,TRBJ2-3,TRBV11-3,14,CASSLAGDPDTQYF,TGTGCCAGCAGCTTAGCGGGAGACCCAGATACGCAGTATTTT
-,-,TRBJ1-5,TRBV5-1,14,CASSLDRENQPQHF,TGCGCCAGCAGCTTGGACAGGGAGAATCAGCCCCAGCATTTT
-,many,TRBJ1-2,TRBV9,15,CASSPQTALGYGYTF,TGTGCCAGCAGCCCGCAGACAGCCCTGGGCTATGGCTACACCTTC
-,few,TRBJ2-1,TRBV6-2/TRBV6-3,15,CASSYTGTFYNEQFF,TGTGCCAGCAGTTACACCGGGACTTTTTACAATGAGCAGTTCTTC
-,-,TRBJ1-2,TRBV7-9,17,CAGSLASDSEQAYGYTF,TGTGCCGGCAGCTTAGCGTCTGATTCCGAGCAGGCCTATGGCTACACCTTC
-,many,TRBJ2-1,TRBV28,17,CASSDVGGRSSYNEQFF,TGTGCCAGCAGCGATGTCGGTGGGCGGAGCTCCTACAATGAGCAGTTCTTC
-,few,TRBJ2-7,TRBV5-5,15,CASGIGQGGTYEQYF,TGTGCCAGTGGTATAGGACAGGGAGGGACCTACGAGCAGTACTTC
-,many,TRBJ2-7,TRBV4-3,12,CASSQDRGAQYF,TGCGCCAGCAGCCAAGATCGGGGCGCGCAGTACTTC
TRBD2,many,TRBJ2-3,TRBV19,18,CASSIDRGLAGGEDTQYF,TGTGCCAGTAGTATAGATAGAGGACTAGCGGGAGGTGAAGATACGCAGTATTTT
-,-,TRBJ1-1,TRBV5-8,16,CASEPRPGSWGTEAFF,TGTGCCAGCGAACCCCGTCCTGGTTCTTGGGGCACTGAAGCTTTCTTT
-,many,TRBJ1-1,TRBV12-3/TRBV12-4,13,CASNEEANTEAFF,TGTGCCAGCAACGAAGAAGCTAACACTGAAGCTTTCTTT
TRBD1,many,TRBJ2-7,TRBV2,15,CASSEDRDSIHEQYF,TGTGCCAGCAGTGAAGACCGGGACAGTATCCACGAGCAGTACTTC
-,few,TRBJ1-1,TRBV7-9,16,CASSLTTGSGNTEAFF,TGTGCCAGCAGCTTAACGACAGGCTCGGGGAACACTGAAGCTTTCTTT
-,many,TRBJ2-2,TRBV6-1,15,CASRGPGTLTGELFF,TGTGCCAGCAGAGGTCCAGGGACCCTAACCGGGGAGCTGTTTTTT
-,many,TRBJ2-7,TRBV5-1,14,CASSLVGSSREQYF,TGCGCCAGCAGCTTGGTCGGATCCTCCCGCGAGCAGTACTTC
-,-,TRBJ2-3,TRBV6-1,11,CAGALTDTQYF,TGTGCCGGGGCTCTCACAGATACGCAGTATTTT
-,few,TRBJ1-2,TRBV19,14,CASRPLQTVYGYTF,TGTGCCAGTAGACCCCTCCAAACTGTCTATGGCTACACCTTC
-,many,TRBJ2-5,TRBV11-3,16,CASSRRGDTSQETQYF,TGTGCCAGCAGCCGAAGGGGGGACACCTCACAAGAGACCCAGTACTTC
-,few,TRBJ2-5,TRBV28,13,CASTKGDTQTNHF,TGTGCCAGCACCAAAGGGGACACCCAAACCAATCACTTC
TRBD2,-,TRBJ2-3,TRBV20-1,12,CSHRGSADTQYF,TGCAGCCATCGCGGGAGCGCAGATACGCAGTATTTT
-,many,TRBJ2-4,TRBV30,15,CAWLPSAGEGYIQYF,TGTGCCTGGCTCCCGTCTGCGGGTGAAGGGTACATTCAGTACTTC
-,many,TRBJ2-2,TRBV20-1,14,CSATPDWNTGELFF,TGCAGTGCTACCCCTGATTGGAACACCGGGGAGCTGTTTTTT
TRBD1,many,TRBJ1-5,TRBV28,16,CASSFGTGTQNQPQHF,TGTGCCAGCAGTTTCGGGACAGGGACCCAAAATCAGCCCCAGCATTTT
TRBD1,many,TRBJ1-1,TRBV19,17,CASSIEGRGLTLGQAFF,TGTGCCAGTAGTATAGAGGGAAGGGGGCTTACCCTTGGGCAAGCTTTCTTT
TRBD2,many,TRBJ2-3,TRBV27,19,CASSFFSGLAGDSTDTQYF,TGTGCCAGCAGTTTTTTTAGTGGACTAGCGGGGGATAGCACAGATACGCAGTATTTT
TRBD2,few,TRBJ2-1,TRBV5-8,17,CASSSGTSGFRDNERFF,TGTGCCAGCAGCTCTGGGACTAGCGGGTTTCGGGACAATGAGCGGTTCTTC
-,-,TRBJ2-1,TRBV3-1,11,CASSRQVTMFF,TGTGCCAGCAGCCGACAGGTGACTATGTTCTTC
-,few,TRBJ2-3,TRBV20-1,11,CSGTGTDTQYF,TGCAGTGGAACAGGGACAGATACGCAGTATTTT
-,-,TRBJ2-5,TRBV20-1,12,CSALEQGRTQYF,TGCAGTGCCCTGGAACAGGGACGGACCCAGTACTTC
-,many,TRBJ1-2,TRBV29-1,13,CSVDTPLFYGYTF,TGCAGCGTTGACACTCCCCTCTTCTATGGCTACACCTTC
TRBD1,many,TRBJ1-5,TRBV12-3/TRBV12-4,15,CASSFTGGPNQPQHF,TGTGCCAGCAGTTTCACAGGGGGCCCTAATCAGCCCCAGCATTTT
TRBD1,many,TRBJ1-2,TRBV20-1,15,CSASPGTGGNYGYTF,TGCAGTGCTTCCCCCGGGACAGGGGGTAACTATGGCTACACCTTC
TRBD1,-,TRBJ2-5,TRBV6-1,16,CASRKRTGADQETQYF,TGTGCCAGCAGGAAAAGGACAGGGGCGGACCAAGAGACCCAGTACTTC
-,many,TRBJ2-7,TRBV9,11,CASSGTAEQYF,TGTGCCAGCAGCGGGACGGCCGAGCAGTACTTC
TRBD1,many,TRBJ1-1,TRBV30,15,CAWSRPGTGNTEAFF,TGTGCCTGGAGTCGTCCGGGGACAGGGAATACTGAAGCTTTCTTT
-,many,TRBJ2-5,TRBV20-1,13,CSARATYQETQYF,TGCAGTGCTAGAGCGACGTACCAAGAGACCCAGTACTTC
TRBD2,many,TRBJ2-1,TRBV25-1,14,CASSFSSGVNEQFF,TGTGCCAGCAGTTTCTCTAGCGGAGTCAATGAGCAGTTCTTC